Each of the 15 T cell receptor beta chains below was sequenced from the same sample in a study of blood T cell repertoires in COVID-19. Sequencing was performed with immunoSEQ multiplex PCR; in TCRdb, only in-frame clones are kept and a portion is missing. The data show 200,000 to 250,000 clones, 84% seen once. Source material: peripheral blood. Receptors were obtained from a woman of 80 years or more with COVID-19, enrolled during active disease.

CDR3 DNA: TGCGCCAGCAGCTTGGGGGGAGAGGATGGCTACACCTTC. Protein: CASSLGGEDGYTF. The V gene is TRBV5-1, the J gene TRBJ1-2; D remains unclear. V lost 0 bases to trimming and J lost 6 bases, with 9 bases between them. This CDR3 is 13 amino acids long. Germline CDR1 and CDR2: SGHRS and YFSETQ. The full variable domain, completed using reference TRBV5-1 and TRBJ1-2, is KAGVTQTPRYLIKTRGQQVTLSCSPISGHRSVSWYQQTPGQGLQFLFEYFSETQRNKGNFPGRFSGRQFSNSRSEMNVSTLELGDSALYLCASSLGGEDGYTFGSGTRLTVV.

CDR3: CASSSRLGGGNEQFF. The CDR3, as DNA: TGCGCCAGCAGCTCCCGCCTTGGCGGGGGCAATGAGCAGTTCTTC. The chain recombines TRBV5-1 with TRBJ2-1; 7 positions agree with TRBD2. Per germline, CDR1 SGHRS and CDR2 YFSETQ. J was trimmed by 6 bases and V by 3 bases; bases with no gene match: 9. The CDR3 sequence is 15 residues long.

V gene TRBV6-5 combines with J gene TRBJ2-3; D gene ambiguous. V shed 11 bases and J shed 0 bases, with 18 bases lying between them. This CDR3 is 15 amino acids long. The V gene's germline CDR1 is MNHEY and CDR2 SVGAGI. CDR3 bases: TGTGCCGGATCCCGGAGCGATACTAGCACAGATACGCAGTATTTT. Translated, it gives CAGSRSDTSTDTQYF.

The chain carries TRBV6-5 and TRBJ1-1; the match to TRBD1 covers 9 bases. The CDR3 has 15 residues. The germline V gene encodes CDR1 MNHEY and CDR2 SVGAGI. V gave up 6 bases and J gave up 4 bases; unmatched junction bases: 9. The CDR3 protein is CASSGTGLLFTEAFF. The CDR3 DNA is TGTGCCAGCAGCGGGACAGGGTTGTTATTCACTGAAGCTTTCTTT.

The chain employs TRBV4-1 and TRBJ2-7; perhaps TRBD1 as D (6 bases). V lost 3 bases to trimming and J lost 1 base, with 13 bases between them. Germline CDR1 is MGHRA and CDR2 is YSYEKL. The CDR3 contains 15 residues. CDR3: CASSQRTENSYEQYF. The CDR3, as DNA: TGCGCCAGCAGCCAGAGGACAGAGAATTCCTACGAGCAGTACTTC.

The V call is TRBV24-1, the J call TRBJ1-5, with D maybe TRBD1 (5 bases). Trimming took off 9 bases at V and 5 bases at J, with 10 bases between the two ends. CDR1 and CDR2 (germline): KGHDR, SFDVKD. The CDR3 runs to 12 residues. The chain's CDR3 is CATAQGDQPQHF. As DNA, the CDR3 is TGTGCCACCGCGCAAGGGGATCAGCCCCAGCATTTT.

The V call is TRBV7-3, the J call TRBJ2-7, with 9 bases matching TRBD2. From germline, CDR1 is SGHTA and CDR2 FQGTGA. V gave up 2 bases and J gave up 5 bases; unmatched junction bases: 10. CDR3 length: 16 amino acids. The CDR3 DNA follows: TGTGCCAGCAGCTTAGAGGGGGGGACTAGCCTCGACGAGCAGTACTTC. This translates into CASSLEGGTSLDEQYF. Full variable domain (rest looked up from reference TRBV7-3 and TRBJ2-7): GAGVSQTPSNKVTEKGKYVELRCDPISGHTALYWYRQSLGQGPEFLIYFQGTGAADDSGLPNDRFFAVRPEGSVSTLKIQRTERGDSAVYLCASSLEGGTSLDEQYFGPGTRLTVT.

Worth noting for this clone: Distinct nucleotide sequences in the sample also encode this CDR3. The J gene is TRBJ2-5, the V gene TRBV4-1; 11 bases fit TRBD2. This CDR3 has 13 amino acids. The germline gives CDR1 MGHRA, CDR2 YSYEKL. V was pared by 4 bases and J by 5 bases, with 0 bases of the junction left unmatched. The CDR3 here is CASSRLAGETQYF. CDR3 nucleotides: TGCGCCAGCAGCCGACTAGCGGGGGAGACCCAGTACTTC.

The CDR3 reads CASSKDGGPDTEAFF. CDR3 nucleotides: TGCGCCAGCAGCAAGGACGGGGGGCCGGACACTGAAGCTTTCTTT. The chain links TRBV5-1 to TRBJ1-1; D is possibly TRBD1 (6 bases). This CDR3 is built from 15 residues. Deletions cut 4 bases from V and 3 bases from J, with 16 bases between. Germline CDR1 reads SGHRS; CDR2 reads YFSETQ. The entire variable domain, with the rest obtained from reference TRBV5-1 and TRBJ1-1, is as follows: KAGVTQTPRYLIKTRGQQVTLSCSPISGHRSVSWYQQTPGQGLQFLFEYFSETQRNKGNFPGRFSGRQFSNSRSEMNVSTLELGDSALYLCASSKDGGPDTEAFFGQGTRLTVV.

This rearrangement joins TRBV20-1 to TRBJ2-3; TRBD1 matches at 9 bases. Germline CDR1 DFQATT, CDR2 SNEGSKA (reference sequence). This CDR3 region has 11 residues. CDR3 nucleotide sequence: TGCAGCCCGACAGGGGGGGATACGCAGTATTTT. This sequence encodes CSPTGGDTQYF.

This chain connects TRBV5-1 to TRBJ1-4, with D tentatively TRBD1 (5 bases). This CDR3 comprises 15 residues. V dropped 1 base and J dropped 5 bases, with 12 bases sitting between them. CDR1 and CDR2 (germline): SGHRS, YFSETQ. CDR3 DNA sequence: TGCGCCAGCAGCTTGATGGGGGGAGGCAATGAAAAACTGTTTTTT. Protein product: CASSLMGGGNEKLFF.

The rearrangement joins TRBV28 to TRBJ1-3; D is undetermined. CDR1 is MDHEN, CDR2 SYDVKM, per germline. This CDR3 is built from 13 residues. Trimming shortened V by 5 bases and J by 0 bases, and 5 bases separated the two germline ends. The CDR3 coding sequence is TGTGCCAGCAGTGTCGGCTCTGGAAACACCATATATTTT. As protein: CASSVGSGNTIYF. The full variable domain, rest sourced from reference TRBV28 and TRBJ1-3, is DVKVTQSSRYLVKRTGEKVFLECVQDMDHENMFWYRQDPGLGLRLIYFSYDVKMKEKGDIPEGYSVSREKKERFSLILESASTNQTSMYLCASSVGSGNTIYFGEGSWLTVV.

This chain connects TRBV25-1 to TRBJ1-5; D is unclear. The CDR3 covers 13 residues. Germline V gene lookup returns CDR1 MGHDK and CDR2 SYGVNS. V dropped 4 bases and J dropped 6 bases, with 10 bases sitting between them. The CDR3 coding sequence is TGTGCCAGCAGTGGAGGGCTCGCTCAGCCCCAGCATTTT. It is translated as CASSGGLAQPQHF. The full variable domain, with the rest looked up from reference TRBV25-1 and TRBJ1-5, is EADIYQTPRYLVIGTGKKITLECSQTMGHDKMYWYQQDPGMELHLIHYSYGVNSTEKGDLSSESTVSRIRTEHFPLTLESARPSHTSQYLCASSGGLAQPQHFGDGTRLSIL.

The sample holds one count of this clone. The chain combines TRBV7-2 with TRBJ2-3; 10 bases line up with TRBD2. In germline, CDR1 is SGHTA, CDR2 FQGNSA. Trimming at V came to 1 base and at J to 8 bases, leaving 6 bases not matched to a gene. The CDR3 sequence is 15 residues long. CDR3 bases: TGTGCCAGCAGCTTAGTTATTGGGACTAGCGTTACGCAGTATTTT. This encodes CASSLVIGTSVTQYF.

The chain links TRBV5-6 to TRBJ1-2; 7 bases match TRBD1. V lost 1 base, J lost 2 bases, and 2 bases stayed unmatched. The CDR3 is made up of 14 amino acids. Germline loops: CDR1 SGHDT, CDR2 YYEEEE. CDR3 sequence reads: CASSLQGGNYGYTF. Written as DNA, the CDR3 is TGTGCCAGCAGCTTGCAGGGGGGCAACTATGGCTACACCTTC.